This T cell receptor beta chain is from a study of cytomegalovirus exposure and HLA in healthy donors. Study details: Samples from HLA-typed donors yielded about 85 million unique TCRs in an early data release. General study findings and limits: Most TCR beta V segments were productive about 87% or about 30% of the time in an earlier analysis. According to the study, 150 to 200 TCR beta chains were cytomegalovirus-associated. An analysis was carried out at a later point. It showed that HLA-associated TCR beta chains were more clonally expanded than equally common non-associated chains.

13 Jbeta primers and 60 Vbeta primers were used for the PCR. Method: immunoSEQ multiplex PCR; TCRdb's copy keeps in-frame clones and lacks some. Among about 200,000 clones listed, around 79% were seen once. A word on this clone: Its antigen is not known.

Germline V gene lookup returns CDR1 SEHNR and CDR2 FQNEAQ (reference sequence). V was trimmed by 0 bases and J by 2 bases, leaving 8 bases between them. The CDR3 loop spans 14 amino acids. V usage is TRBV7-9 and J usage is TRBJ2-7, with D unresolved. The TCR sequence derives from a woman aged 50 to 60 in good health and CMV-seronegative. The sample was PBMCs. DNA for the CDR3: TGTGCCAGCAGCTTAGCGGGCAGAACCTACGAGCAGTACTTC. Its translation is CASSLAGRTYEQYF.